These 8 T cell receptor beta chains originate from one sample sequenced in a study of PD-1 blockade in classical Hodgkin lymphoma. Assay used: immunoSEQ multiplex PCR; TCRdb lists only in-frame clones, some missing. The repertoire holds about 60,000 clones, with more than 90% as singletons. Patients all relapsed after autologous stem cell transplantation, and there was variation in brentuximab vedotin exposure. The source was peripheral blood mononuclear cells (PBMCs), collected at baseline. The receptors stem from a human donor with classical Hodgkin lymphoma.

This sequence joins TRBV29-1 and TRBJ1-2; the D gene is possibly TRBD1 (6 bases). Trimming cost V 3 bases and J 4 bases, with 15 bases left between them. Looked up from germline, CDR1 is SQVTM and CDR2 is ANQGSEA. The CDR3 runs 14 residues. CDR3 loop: CSVDPGGLGYGYTF. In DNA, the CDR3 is TGCAGCGTTGACCCGGGGGGCTTAGGCTATGGCTACACCTTC.

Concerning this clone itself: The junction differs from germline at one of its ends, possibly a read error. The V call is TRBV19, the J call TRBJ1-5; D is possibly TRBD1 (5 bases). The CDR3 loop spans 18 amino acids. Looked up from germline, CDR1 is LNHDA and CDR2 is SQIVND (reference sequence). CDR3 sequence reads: CASSMGGRIGLTDQPQHF. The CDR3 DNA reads TGTGCCAGCAGTATGGGGGGAAGAATAGGGCTGACTGATCAGCCCCAGCATTTT.

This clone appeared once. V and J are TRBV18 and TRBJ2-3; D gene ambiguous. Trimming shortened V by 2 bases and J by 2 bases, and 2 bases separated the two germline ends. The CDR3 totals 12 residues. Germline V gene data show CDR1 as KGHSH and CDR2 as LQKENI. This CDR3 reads CASSPDTDTQYF. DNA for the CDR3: TGTGCCAGCTCACCAGACACAGATACGCAGTATTTT.

Written as DNA, the CDR3 is TGTGCCAGCAGCTTAGCCGGGACAGGGGGCTACTACGAGCAGTACTTC. Translating gives CASSLAGTGGYYEQYF. The chain employs TRBV7-9 and TRBJ2-7, with 12 bases matching TRBD1. The CDR3 is 16 amino acids. CDR1 SEHNR and CDR2 FQNEAQ come from the germline V gene (reference sequence). Trimming removed 0 bases from V and 3 bases from J; junction bases left unmatched: 3.

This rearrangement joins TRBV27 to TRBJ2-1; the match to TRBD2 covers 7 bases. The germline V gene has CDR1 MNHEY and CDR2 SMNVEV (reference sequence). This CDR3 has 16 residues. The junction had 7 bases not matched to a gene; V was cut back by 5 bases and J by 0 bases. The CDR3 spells CASSTLAGYSYNEQFF. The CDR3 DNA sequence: TGTGCCAGCAGTACATTAGCGGGTTACTCCTACAATGAGCAGTTCTTC.

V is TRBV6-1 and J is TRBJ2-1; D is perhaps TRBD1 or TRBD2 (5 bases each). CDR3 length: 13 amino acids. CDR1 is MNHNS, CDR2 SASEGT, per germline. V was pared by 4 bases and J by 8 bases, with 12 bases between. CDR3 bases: TGTGCCAGCAGTGTGGTTGGGACCCATGAGCAGTTCTTC. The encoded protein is CASSVVGTHEQFF.

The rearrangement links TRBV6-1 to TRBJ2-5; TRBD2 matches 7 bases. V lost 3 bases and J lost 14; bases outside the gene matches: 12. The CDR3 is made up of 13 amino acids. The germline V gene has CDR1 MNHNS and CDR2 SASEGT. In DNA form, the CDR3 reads TGTGCCAGCAGTGACCTAAGCGGGACCCCTCTATACTTC. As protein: CASSDLSGTPLYF.

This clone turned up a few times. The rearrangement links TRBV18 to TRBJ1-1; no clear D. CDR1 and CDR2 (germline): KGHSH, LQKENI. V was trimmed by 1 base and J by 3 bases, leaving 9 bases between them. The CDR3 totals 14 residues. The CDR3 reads CASSPLGSDTEAFF. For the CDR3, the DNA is TGTGCCAGCTCACCACTAGGTAGCGACACTGAAGCTTTCTTT.